Listed here is a single TCR beta chain. There is no known antigen for this receptor. Base qualities are not at hand, and no much larger clone is one base apart. The donors were included in the validation cohort of 100 to 150 subjects, a group kept apart from the roughly 690-subject first cohort. These data come from a study of cytomegalovirus exposure and HLA in healthy donors (dated by TCRdb to about 2017). General notes on the study: According to a later analysis, the 120 or so validation repertoires were produced on the same platform as the roughly 720 repertoires of the first cohort. The study aimed to test whether signatures of past pathogen exposure could be identified by cataloging public T cell receptors. Besides the first cohort of 666 subjects, a separate validation cohort made up of over a hundred different subjects was used. High-throughput TCR immunosequencing, statistical association of individual TCRs with disease status, and machine learning were combined to predict cytomegalovirus infection status. The study at large found these results: The authors suggested that the approach could potentially be generalized to other disease states and immunological phenotypes. In vitro tests confirmed that a few of the cytomegalovirus-associated TCR beta chains recognize cytomegalovirus antigens. The study listed approximately 150 TCR beta chains as associated with cytomegalovirus. Of the cluster scores, about 94% were above 0 in a later analysis, which found that TCRs clustered in the first cohort also tended to co-occur in the 120 validation repertoires. In both the original and validation cohorts, the classifier was reported to diagnose cytomegalovirus status with high specificity and sensitivity. A later analysis lacked HLA typing for the validation cohort, so it scored co-occurrence in that cohort across all 110 or so repertoires. Across donors, most TCR sequences were observed very rarely, whereas some public TCRs were present in many individuals.

Library preparation employed the immunoSEQ multiplex PCR assay. The published analysis was carried out like this. A statistical classification framework was built for diagnosing cytomegalovirus status from the catalog of TCR beta chain sequences. What TCRdb holds here is the immuneACCESS table cut down to in-frame rearrangements. Part of the clones is not present; checked against another copy, under half of the missing clones reflect an unresolved V gene, and the others are unexplained. That table is the source of V, J and clone size, and D and trimming were worked out from the DNA. A total of under 300,000 clones appear in this sample, 80% to 90% of them only once. The ten largest clones represent over 0.95% of the sample. The CDR3 runs 15 amino acids, cysteine and phenylalanine included. Here the CDR3 DNA is all that survives: 45 bases in frame from base 1. The germline V gene (reference sequence) gives CDR1 as SGHAT and CDR2 as FQDESV. V is pared back by 5 bases and J by 1 base, with 15 bases lying between the germline termini.

This receptor was identified in a woman aged 18-29 years in good health and CMV-seronegative. The sample taken for sequencing was PBMCs. Recombination linked TRBV11-1 to TRBJ2-7; D gene: possibly TRBD1, on 5 matching bases. The encoded CDR3 is CASSPRQSVSYEQYF. The DNA sequence reads TGTGCCAGCAGCCCACGACAGTCCGTTTCCTACGAGCAGTACTTC.